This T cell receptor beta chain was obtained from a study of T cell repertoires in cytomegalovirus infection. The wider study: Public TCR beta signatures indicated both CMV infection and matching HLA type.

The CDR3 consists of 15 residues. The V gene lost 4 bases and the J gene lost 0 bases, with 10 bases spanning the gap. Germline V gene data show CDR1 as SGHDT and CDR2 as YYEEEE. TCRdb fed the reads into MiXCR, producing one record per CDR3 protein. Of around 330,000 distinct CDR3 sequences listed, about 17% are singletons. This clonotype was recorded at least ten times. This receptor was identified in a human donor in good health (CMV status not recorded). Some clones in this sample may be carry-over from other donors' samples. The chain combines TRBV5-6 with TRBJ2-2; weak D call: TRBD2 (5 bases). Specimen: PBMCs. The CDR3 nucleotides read TGTGCCAGCAGCCGAGGGAATCCGAACACCGGGGAGCTGTTTTTT. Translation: CASSRGNPNTGELFF.